The 5 T cell receptor beta chains listed next were all sequenced from one sample in a study of blood T cell repertoires in COVID-19. Measured with immunoSEQ multiplex PCR; TCRdb has only the in-frame clones, and not every one. Of under 200,000 clones in the sample, roughly 80% were seen once. Specimen: peripheral blood. The receptors originated from a woman between 65 and 79 years old with COVID-19, enrolled during active disease.

The chain joins TRBV5-1 to TRBJ1-1, with D uncertain. Trimming took off 0 bases at V and 4 bases at J, with 10 bases between the two ends. Germline V gene sequence: CDR1 SGHRS, CDR2 YFSETQ. The CDR3 contains 14 residues. CDR3 protein: CASSLEGVGTEAFF. CDR3 in DNA: TGCGCCAGCAGCTTGGAGGGAGTTGGCACTGAAGCTTTCTTT.

This chain links TRBV28 with TRBJ2-3, with D tentatively TRBD2 (6 bases). The germline gives CDR1 MDHEN, CDR2 SYDVKM. The CDR3 sequence is 14 residues long. With 4 bases removed from V and 0 bases from J, the gap between germline ends came to 8 bases. CDR3: CASSSAGSTDTQYF. The CDR3 DNA is TGTGCCAGCAGTTCCGCGGGGAGCACAGATACGCAGTATTTT.

V usage is TRBV4-2 and J usage is TRBJ1-2, with unresolved D. The V gene lost 3 bases and the J gene lost 2 bases, with 7 bases spanning the gap. This CDR3 has 13 amino acids. Per the germline V gene, CDR1 is LGHNA and CDR2 is YNFKEQ. In nucleotides, the CDR3 is TGTGCCAGCAGCCATCGAGAAAACTATGGCTACACCTTC. It specifies CASSHRENYGYTF.

The J gene is TRBJ2-7, the V gene TRBV3-1 (or the pseudogene TRBV3-2), with 12 bases aligning to TRBD2. CDR1 and CDR2 from the germline V gene are LGHDT and YNNKEL (reference sequence). V lost 0 bases and J lost 2; bases outside the gene matches: 14. This CDR3 is built from 20 residues. CDR3 protein: CASSQESRSSGRDITYEQYF. CDR3 nucleotides: TGTGCCAGCAGCCAAGAATCTCGTTCTAGCGGGAGGGACATAACCTACGAGCAGTACTTC.

The V gene is TRBV9, the J gene TRBJ1-1; D gene ambiguous. V lost 0 bases and J 3 bases, leaving 6 bases between the germline ends. Germline lookup yields CDR1 SGDLS and CDR2 YYNGEE. The CDR3 loop spans 13 amino acids. The CDR3 bases are TGTGCCAGCAGCGTAGCAGGCTACACTGAAGCTTTCTTT. Translating it yields CASSVAGYTEAFF.